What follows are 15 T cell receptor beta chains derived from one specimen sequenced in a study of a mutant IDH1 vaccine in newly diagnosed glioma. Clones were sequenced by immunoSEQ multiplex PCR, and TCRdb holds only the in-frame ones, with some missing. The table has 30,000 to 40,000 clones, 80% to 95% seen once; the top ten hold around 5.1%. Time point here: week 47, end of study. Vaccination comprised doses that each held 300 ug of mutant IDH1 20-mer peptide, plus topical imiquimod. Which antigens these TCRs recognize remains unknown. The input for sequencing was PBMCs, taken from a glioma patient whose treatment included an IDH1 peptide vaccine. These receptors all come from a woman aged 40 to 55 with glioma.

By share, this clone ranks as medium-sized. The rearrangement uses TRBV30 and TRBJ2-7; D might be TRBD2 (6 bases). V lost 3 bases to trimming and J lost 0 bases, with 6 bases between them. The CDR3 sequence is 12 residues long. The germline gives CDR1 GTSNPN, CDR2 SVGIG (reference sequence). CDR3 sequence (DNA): TGTGCCTGGAGCGGGGGCTCCTACGAGCAGTACTTC. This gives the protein CAWSGGSYEQYF.

In nucleotides, the CDR3 is TGTGCCAGCAGTTCTCTAGGGGGAAACACCATATATTTT. It is translated as CASSSLGGNTIYF. J is TRBJ1-3 and V is TRBV6-6; D remains unclear. Trimming took off 4 bases at V and 4 bases at J, with 8 bases between the two ends. Per the germline V gene, CDR1 is MNHNY and CDR2 is SVGAGI (reference sequence). The CDR3 covers 13 residues.

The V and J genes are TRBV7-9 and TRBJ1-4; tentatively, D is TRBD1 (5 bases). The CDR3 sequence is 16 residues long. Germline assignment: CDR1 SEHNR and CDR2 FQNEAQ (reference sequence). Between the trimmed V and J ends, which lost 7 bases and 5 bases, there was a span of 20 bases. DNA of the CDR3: TGTGCCAGCACGCTAAGCGCGGGACTACAAAATGAAAAACTGTTTTTT. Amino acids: CASTLSAGLQNEKLFF.

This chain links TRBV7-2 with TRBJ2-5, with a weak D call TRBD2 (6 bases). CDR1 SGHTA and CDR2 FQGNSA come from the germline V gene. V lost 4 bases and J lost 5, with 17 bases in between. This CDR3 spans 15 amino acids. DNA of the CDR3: TGTGCCAGCAGCTACCCGGGGGTCTTTGGGGAGACCCAGTACTTC. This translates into CASSYPGVFGETQYF.

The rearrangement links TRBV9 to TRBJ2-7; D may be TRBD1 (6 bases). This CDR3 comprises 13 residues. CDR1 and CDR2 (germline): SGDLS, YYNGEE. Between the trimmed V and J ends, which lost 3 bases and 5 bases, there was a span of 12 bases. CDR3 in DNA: TGTGCCAGCAGCGCGGAGAACAGGGACGAGCAGTACTTC. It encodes CASSAENRDEQYF. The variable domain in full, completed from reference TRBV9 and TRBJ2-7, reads DSGVTQTPKHLITATGQRVTLRCSPRSGDLSVYWYQQSLDQGLQFLIQYYNGEERAKGNILERFSAQQFPDLHSELNLSSLELGDSALYFCASSAENRDEQYFGPGTRLTVT.

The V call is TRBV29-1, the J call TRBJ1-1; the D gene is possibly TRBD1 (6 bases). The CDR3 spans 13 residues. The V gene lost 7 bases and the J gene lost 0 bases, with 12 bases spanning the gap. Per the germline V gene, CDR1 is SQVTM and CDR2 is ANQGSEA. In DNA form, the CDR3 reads TGCAGCGCCGAAAGGGGGTTGAACACTGAAGCTTTCTTT. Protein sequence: CSAERGLNTEAFF.

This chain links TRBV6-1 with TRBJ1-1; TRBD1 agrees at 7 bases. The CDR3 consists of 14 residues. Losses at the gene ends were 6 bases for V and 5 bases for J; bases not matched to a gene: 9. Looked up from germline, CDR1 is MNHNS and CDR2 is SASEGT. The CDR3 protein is CASRRQGGSTEAFF. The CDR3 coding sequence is TGTGCCAGCAGGCGACAGGGAGGTAGTACTGAAGCTTTCTTT.

The CDR3, as DNA: TGCGCCAGCAGTGAGGGGGTATCAGCCGGGGCCAACGTCCTGACTTTC. This encodes CASSEGVSAGANVLTF. This sequence joins TRBV10-1 and TRBJ2-6; D is undetermined. From germline, CDR1 is WNHNN and CDR2 SYGVQD (reference sequence). Trimming removed 2 bases from V and 4 bases from J, with 12 bases in between. The CDR3 extends over 16 amino acids.

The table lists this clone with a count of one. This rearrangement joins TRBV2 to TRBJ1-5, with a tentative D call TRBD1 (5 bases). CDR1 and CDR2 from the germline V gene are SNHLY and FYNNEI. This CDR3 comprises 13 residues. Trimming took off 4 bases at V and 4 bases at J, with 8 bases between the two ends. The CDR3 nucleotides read TGTGCCAGCAGTGGAAACAGGAATCAGCCCCAGCATTTT. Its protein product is CASSGNRNQPQHF.

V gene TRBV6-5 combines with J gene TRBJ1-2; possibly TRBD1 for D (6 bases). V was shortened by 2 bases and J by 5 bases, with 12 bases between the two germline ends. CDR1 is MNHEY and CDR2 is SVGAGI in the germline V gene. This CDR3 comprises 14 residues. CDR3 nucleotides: TGTGCCAGCAGTTACGAGGGGGGAGGGTATGGCTACACCTTC. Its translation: CASSYEGGGYGYTF.

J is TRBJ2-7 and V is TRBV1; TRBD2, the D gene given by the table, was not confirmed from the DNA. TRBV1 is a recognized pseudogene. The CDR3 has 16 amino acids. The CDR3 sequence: CTSSRSLRGVSYEQYF. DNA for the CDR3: TGCACCAGCAGCCGATCGCTGCGGGGGGTCTCCTACGAGCAGTACTTC.

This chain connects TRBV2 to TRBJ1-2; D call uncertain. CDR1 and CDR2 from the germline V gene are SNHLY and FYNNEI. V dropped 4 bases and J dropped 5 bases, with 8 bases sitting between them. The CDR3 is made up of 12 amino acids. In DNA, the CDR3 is TGTGCCAGCAGTGCCCTGGGGTATGGCTACACCTTC. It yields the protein CASSALGYGYTF.

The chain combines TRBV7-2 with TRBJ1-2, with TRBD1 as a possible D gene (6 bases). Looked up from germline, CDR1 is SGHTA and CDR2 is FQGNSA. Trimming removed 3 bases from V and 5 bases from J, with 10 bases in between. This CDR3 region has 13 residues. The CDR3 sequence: CASSFTGKYGYTF. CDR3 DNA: TGTGCCAGCAGCTTCACAGGGAAGTATGGCTACACCTTC.

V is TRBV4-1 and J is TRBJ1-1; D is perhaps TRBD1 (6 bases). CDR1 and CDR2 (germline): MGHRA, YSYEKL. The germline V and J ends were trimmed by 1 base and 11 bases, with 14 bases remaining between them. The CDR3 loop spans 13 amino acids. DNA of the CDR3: TGCGCCAGCAGCCAAGTAAGGGGGACTTTGGCTTTCTTT. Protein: CASSQVRGTLAFF.

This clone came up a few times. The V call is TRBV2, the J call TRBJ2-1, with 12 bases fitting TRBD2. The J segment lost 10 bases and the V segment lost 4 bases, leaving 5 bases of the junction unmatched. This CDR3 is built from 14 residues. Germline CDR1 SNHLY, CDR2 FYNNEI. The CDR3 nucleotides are TGTGCCAGCAGTGGTCTAGCGGGGGGGCAGGAGCAGTTCTTC. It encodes CASSGLAGGQEQFF.